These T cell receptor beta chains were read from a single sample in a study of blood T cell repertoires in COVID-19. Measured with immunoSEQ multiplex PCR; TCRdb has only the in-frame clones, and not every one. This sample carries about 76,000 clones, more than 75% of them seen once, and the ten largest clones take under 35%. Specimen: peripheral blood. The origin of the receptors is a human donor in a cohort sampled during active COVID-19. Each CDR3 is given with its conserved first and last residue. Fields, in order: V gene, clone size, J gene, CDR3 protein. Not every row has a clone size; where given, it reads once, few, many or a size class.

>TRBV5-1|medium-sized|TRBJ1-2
CASSLDRGRSHGYTF
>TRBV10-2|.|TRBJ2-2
CASSDMLASNTGELFF
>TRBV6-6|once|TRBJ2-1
CASSYSGQGNNEQFF
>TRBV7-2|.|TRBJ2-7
CASSPDRGRYEQYF
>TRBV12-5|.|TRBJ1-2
CASGLDGSYYGYTF
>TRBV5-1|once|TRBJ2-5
CASSLGAGETQYF
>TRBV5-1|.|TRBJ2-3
CASSLGRGGLADTQYF
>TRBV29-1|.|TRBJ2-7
CSVDGLVGEQYF
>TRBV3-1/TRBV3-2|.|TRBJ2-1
CASSQVSWTSGGTFYNEQFF
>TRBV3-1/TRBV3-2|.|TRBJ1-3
CASSQSYGNTIYF
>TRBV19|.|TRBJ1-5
CASTDRDLQPQHF
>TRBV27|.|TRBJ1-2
CASSHNNPPGHIGINYGYTF
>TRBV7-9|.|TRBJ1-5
CASSSPSQGIQPQHF
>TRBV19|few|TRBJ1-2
CASSIQGGNYGYTF
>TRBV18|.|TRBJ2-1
CASSPRVGGEQFF
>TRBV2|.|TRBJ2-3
CASSGGSIGTDTQYF
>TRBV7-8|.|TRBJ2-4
CASSPANQENIQYF
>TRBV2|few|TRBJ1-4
CASGPREWGEKLFF
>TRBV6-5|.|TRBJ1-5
CASSYTTNSNQPQHF
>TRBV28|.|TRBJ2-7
CASTLGQGSSDEQYF
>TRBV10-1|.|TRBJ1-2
CASSEFTAFYGYTF
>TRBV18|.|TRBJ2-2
CASSRRQGGTGELFF
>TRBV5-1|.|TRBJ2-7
CASSGSRAPYEQYF
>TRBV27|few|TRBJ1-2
CASSLLGSPYGYTF
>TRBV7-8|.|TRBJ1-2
CASSLAPGTGRGYTF
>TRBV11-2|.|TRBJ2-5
CASEHRGRRETQYF
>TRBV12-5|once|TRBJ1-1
CASGFQKSDRANTEAFF
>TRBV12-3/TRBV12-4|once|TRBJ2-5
CASSFDRVQTQYF
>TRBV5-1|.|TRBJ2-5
CASSSSAGAGQETQYF
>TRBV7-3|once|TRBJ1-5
CASSLVPGANQPQHF
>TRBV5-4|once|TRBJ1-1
CASRTGDRGNTEAFF
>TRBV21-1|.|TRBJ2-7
CASRRDQGARGEQYF
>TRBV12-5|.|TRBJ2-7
CASGLVLGQGEDYEQYF
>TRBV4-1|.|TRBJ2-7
CASSQVTSGLRYEQYF
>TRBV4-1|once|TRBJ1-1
CASSLRSELNTEAFF
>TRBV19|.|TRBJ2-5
CASSQDRAETQYF
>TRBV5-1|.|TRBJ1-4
CASSPRLVANEKLFF
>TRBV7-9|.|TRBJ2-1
CASSRTSGGPSSYNEQFF
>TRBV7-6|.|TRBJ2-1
CASSPRQTAANEQFF
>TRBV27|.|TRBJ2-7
CASSFRGAKYF
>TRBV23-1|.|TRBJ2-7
CASSQFPRDRGSYEQYF
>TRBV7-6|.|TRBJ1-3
CASSPRTATSGNTIYF
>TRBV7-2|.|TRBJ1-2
CASSLSGTGKIYGYTF
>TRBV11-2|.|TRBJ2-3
CASSPRVAPGTQYF
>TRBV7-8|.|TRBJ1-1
CASRVSEGRAEAFF
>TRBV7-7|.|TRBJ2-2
CASSSLAGGLRGELFF
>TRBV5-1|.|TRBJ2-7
CASSHQGVENEQYF
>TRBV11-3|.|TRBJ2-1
CASSLRTGDYNEQFF
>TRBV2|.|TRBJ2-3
CASRSGRGANTDTQYF
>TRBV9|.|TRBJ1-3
CASSVGQGSAGNTIYF
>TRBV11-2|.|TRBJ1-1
CASSFSGGSGTEAFF
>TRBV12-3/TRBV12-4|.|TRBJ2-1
CASGQINYNEQFF
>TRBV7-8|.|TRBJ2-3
CASRERAYTDTQYF
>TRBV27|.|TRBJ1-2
CASSFRGAGYGYTF
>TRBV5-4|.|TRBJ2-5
CASSLGGLIQETQYF
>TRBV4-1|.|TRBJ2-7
CASSQDSLGASGDEQYF
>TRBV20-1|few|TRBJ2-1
CSASRPGGALLDGEQFF